The clone carrying this T cell receptor beta chain turned up a few times. Antigen unknown. The sample belongs to a study of T cells after yellow fever vaccination. Overall study findings and caveats: High-abundance clonotypes from the bulk population could contaminate FACS-sorted repertoires.

This CDR3 comprises 12 residues. V lost 3 bases to trimming and J lost 4 bases, with 7 bases between them. Germline CDR1 SQVTM, CDR2 ANQGSEA. MiXCR, applied by TCRdb to the 5' RACE reads, yields one record per CDR3 protein. Of about 430,000 distinct CDR3 sequences detected, 18% appear once; the ten largest clones hold around 17%. This clonotype originated in a man aged 18-30 years who received the YFV17D yellow fever vaccine. This specimen consisted of PBMCs, obtained before the yellow fever booster vaccination. This sequence joins TRBV29-1 and TRBJ2-1; the D is unclear. The CDR3 spells CSVDPPYNEQFF. CDR3 in DNA: TGCAGCGTTGATCCACCTTACAATGAGCAGTTCTTC.